The present T cell receptor beta chain was sequenced within a study of OX40 agonist ivuxolimab in advanced cancers. Using immunoSEQ multiplex PCR, the repertoire was profiled, and TCRdb retains in-frame clones only, with some absent. Among roughly 130,000 clones, just under 95% were seen once, and the ten largest hold more than 0.15%. This TCR came from an adult with an advanced solid tumor such as melanoma, head and neck, liver or kidney cancer. The sample was CD4+ or CD8+ T cells sorted from blood, taken in a trial of the OX40 agonist ivuxolimab.

CDR3 bases: TGTGCCAGCAGCCGCAGGGTCGGTGAGCAGTTCTTC. This encodes CASSRRVGEQFF. The genes are TRBV28 and TRBJ2-1, with a tentative D call TRBD1 (5 bases). Germline values: CDR1 MDHEN, CDR2 SYDVKM. The CDR3 is 12 residues long. The V and J ends lost 6 bases and 9 bases respectively, with 12 bases between them.